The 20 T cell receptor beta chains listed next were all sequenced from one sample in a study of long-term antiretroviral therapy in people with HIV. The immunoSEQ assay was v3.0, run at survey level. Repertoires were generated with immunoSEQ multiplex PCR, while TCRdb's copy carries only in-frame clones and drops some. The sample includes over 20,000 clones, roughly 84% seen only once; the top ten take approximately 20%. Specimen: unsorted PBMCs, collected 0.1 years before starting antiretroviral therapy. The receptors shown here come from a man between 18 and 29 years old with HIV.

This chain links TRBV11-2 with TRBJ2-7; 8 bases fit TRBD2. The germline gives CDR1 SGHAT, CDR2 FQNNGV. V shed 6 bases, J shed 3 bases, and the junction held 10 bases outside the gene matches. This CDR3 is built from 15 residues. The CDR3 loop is CASRPIAGFNYEQYF. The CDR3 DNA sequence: TGTGCCAGCAGGCCGATAGCGGGGTTTAACTACGAGCAGTACTTC. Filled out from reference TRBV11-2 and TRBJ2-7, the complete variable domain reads EAGVAQSPRYKIIEKRQSVAFWCNPISGHATLYWYQQILGQGPKLLIQFQNNGVVDDSQLPKDRFSAERLKGVDSTLKIQPAKLEDSAVYLCASRPIAGFNYEQYFGPGTRLTVT.

DNA of the CDR3: TGCGCCAGCAGCCAAGATAGCCAGGGCGGGGAGACCCAGTACTTC. It translates to CASSQDSQGGETQYF. The chain carries TRBV4-3 and TRBJ2-5, with D perhaps assigned TRBD1 or TRBD2 (5 bases each). The germline V gene has CDR1 LGHNA and CDR2 YSLEER. The CDR3 covers 15 residues. Between the trimmed V and J ends, which lost 0 bases and 5 bases, there was a span of 13 bases.

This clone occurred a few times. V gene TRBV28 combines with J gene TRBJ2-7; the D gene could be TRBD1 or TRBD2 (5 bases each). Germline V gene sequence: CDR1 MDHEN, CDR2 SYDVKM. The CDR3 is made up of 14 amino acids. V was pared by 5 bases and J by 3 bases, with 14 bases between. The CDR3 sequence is CASSPRGVFYEQYF. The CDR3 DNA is TGTGCCAGCAGTCCCCGAGGGGTCTTCTACGAGCAGTACTTC. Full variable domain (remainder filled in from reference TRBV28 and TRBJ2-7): DVKVTQSSRYLVKRTGEKVFLECVQDMDHENMFWYRQDPGLGLRLIYFSYDVKMKEKGDIPEGYSVSREKKERFSLILESASTNQTSMYLCASSPRGVFYEQYFGPGTRLTVT.

The CDR3 region has the DNA TGTGCCAGCACCGCGGGACTAGCGGGAGCCCCGCGGTTCTTC. Translating gives CASTAGLAGAPRFF. The chain carries TRBV28 and TRBJ2-1; 14 nucleotides line up with TRBD2. This CDR3 contains 14 residues. The germline CDR1 and CDR2 sequences are MDHEN and SYDVKM. V lost 7 bases to trimming and J lost 15 bases; unmatched junction nucleotides: 11.

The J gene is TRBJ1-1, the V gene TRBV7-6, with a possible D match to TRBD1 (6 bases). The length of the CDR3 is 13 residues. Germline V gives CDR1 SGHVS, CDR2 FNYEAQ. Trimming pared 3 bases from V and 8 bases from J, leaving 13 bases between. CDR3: CASSFAGGAEAFF. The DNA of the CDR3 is TGTGCCAGCAGCTTTGCGGGGGGGGCAGAAGCTTTCTTT.

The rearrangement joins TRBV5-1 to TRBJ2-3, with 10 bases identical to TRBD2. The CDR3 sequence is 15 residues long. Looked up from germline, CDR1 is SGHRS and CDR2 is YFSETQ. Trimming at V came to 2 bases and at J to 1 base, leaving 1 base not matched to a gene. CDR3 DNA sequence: TGCGCCAGCAGCTTCGGGACTAGCGGCACAGATACGCAGTATTTT. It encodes CASSFGTSGTDTQYF. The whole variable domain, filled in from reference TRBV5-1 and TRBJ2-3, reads KAGVTQTPRYLIKTRGQQVTLSCSPISGHRSVSWYQQTPGQGLQFLFEYFSETQRNKGNFPGRFSGRQFSNSRSEMNVSTLELGDSALYLCASSFGTSGTDTQYFGPGTRLTVL.

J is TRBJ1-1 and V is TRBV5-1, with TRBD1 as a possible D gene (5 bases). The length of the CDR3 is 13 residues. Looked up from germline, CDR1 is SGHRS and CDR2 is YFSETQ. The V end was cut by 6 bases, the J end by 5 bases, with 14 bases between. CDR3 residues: CASTYVGGTEAFF. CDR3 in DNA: TGCGCCAGCACCTATGTGGGGGGAACTGAAGCTTTCTTT.

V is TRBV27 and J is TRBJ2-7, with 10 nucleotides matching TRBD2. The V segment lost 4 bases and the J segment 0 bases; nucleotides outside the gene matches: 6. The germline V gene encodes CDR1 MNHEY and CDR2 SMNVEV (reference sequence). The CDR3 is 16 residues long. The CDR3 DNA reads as TGTGCCAGCAGTTCTACTAGCGGGACGAGCTCCTACGAGCAGTACTTC. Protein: CASSSTSGTSSYEQYF.

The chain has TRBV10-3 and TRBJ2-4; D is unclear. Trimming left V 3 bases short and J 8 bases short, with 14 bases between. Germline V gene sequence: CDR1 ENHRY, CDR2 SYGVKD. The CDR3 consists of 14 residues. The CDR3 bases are TGTGCCATCAGTGACGGGCCCCCGCAGGACATTCAGTACTTC. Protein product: CAISDGPPQDIQYF.

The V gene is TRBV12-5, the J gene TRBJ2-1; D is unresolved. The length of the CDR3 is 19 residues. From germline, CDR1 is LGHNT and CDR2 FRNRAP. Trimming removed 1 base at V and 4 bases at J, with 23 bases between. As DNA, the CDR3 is TGTGCTAGTGGTTTGGACAATGCGGCGGAAAGGTCCCGATACAATGAGCAGTTCTTC. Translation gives CASGLDNAAERSRYNEQFF. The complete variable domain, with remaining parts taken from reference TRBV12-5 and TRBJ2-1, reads DARVTQTPRHKVTEMGQEVTMRCQPILGHNTVFWYRQTMMQGLELLAYFRNRAPLDDSGMPKDRFSAEMPDATLATLKIQPSEPRDSAVYFCASGLDNAAERSRYNEQFFGPGTRLTVL.

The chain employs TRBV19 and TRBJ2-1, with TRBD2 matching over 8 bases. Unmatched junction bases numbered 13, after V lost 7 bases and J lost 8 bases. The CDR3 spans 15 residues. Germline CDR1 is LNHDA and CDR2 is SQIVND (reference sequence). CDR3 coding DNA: TGTGCCAGTACCTTGACTAGCGAGAATATCTATGAGCAGTTCTTC. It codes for CASTLTSENIYEQFF.

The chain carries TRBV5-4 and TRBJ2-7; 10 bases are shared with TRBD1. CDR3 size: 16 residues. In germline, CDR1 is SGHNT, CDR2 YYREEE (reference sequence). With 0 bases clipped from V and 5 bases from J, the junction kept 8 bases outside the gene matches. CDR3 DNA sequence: TGTGCCAGCAGCTTGGCGAGGGACAGGGGTAGGCACGAGCAGTACTTC. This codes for CASSLARDRGRHEQYF.

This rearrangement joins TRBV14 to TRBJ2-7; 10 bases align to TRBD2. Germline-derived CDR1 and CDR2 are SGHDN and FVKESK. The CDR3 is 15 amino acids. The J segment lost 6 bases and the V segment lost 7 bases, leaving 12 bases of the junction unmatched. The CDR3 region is CASTPSGSPRLEQYF. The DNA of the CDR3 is TGTGCCAGCACACCTAGCGGGAGTCCCAGGCTCGAGCAGTACTTC.

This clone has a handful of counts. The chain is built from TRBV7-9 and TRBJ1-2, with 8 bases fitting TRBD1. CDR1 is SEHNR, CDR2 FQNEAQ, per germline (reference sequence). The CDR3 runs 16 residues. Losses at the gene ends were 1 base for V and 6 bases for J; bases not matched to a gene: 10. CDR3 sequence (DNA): TGTGCCAGCAGCTTAGGGGGGCTCAGGGGGCTCGATGGCTACACCTTC. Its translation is CASSLGGLRGLDGYTF.

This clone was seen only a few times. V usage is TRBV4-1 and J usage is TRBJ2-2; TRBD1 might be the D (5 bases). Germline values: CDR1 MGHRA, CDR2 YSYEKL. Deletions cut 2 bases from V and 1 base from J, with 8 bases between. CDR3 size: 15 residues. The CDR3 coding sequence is TGCGCCAGCAGCCAAAATAGGGGGAACACCGGGGAGCTGTTTTTT. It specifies CASSQNRGNTGELFF.

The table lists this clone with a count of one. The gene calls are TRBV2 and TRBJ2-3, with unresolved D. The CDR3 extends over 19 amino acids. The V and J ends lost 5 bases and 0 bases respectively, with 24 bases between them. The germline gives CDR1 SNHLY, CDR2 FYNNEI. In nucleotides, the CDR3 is TGTGCCAGCAGTACCCTTGGTGGGCTGTCAAACCCTAGCACAGATACGCAGTATTTT. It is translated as CASSTLGGLSNPSTDTQYF.

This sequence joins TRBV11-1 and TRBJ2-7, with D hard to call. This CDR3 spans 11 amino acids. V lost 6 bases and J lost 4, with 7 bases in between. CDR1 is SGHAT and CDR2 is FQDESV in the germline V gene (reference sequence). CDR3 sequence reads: CASSIKYEQYF. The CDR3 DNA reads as TGTGCCAGCAGTATTAAATACGAGCAGTACTTC. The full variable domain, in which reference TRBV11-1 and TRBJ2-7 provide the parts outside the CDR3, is EAEVAQSPRYKITEKSQAVAFWCDPISGHATLYWYRQILGQGPELLVQFQDESVVDDSQLPKDRFSAERLKGVDSTLKIQPAELGDSAMYLCASSIKYEQYFGPGTRLTVT.

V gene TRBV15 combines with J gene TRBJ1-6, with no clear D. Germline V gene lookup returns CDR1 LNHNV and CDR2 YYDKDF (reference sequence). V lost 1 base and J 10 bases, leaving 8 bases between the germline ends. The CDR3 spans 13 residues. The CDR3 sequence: CATSRVPASPLHF. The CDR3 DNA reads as TGTGCCACCAGCAGAGTCCCAGCATCACCCCTCCACTTT.

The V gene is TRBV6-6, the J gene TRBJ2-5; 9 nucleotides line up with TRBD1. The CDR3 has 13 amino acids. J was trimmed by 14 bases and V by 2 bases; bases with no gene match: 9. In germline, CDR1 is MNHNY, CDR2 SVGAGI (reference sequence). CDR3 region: CASSYAGQGSCYF. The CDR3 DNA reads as TGTGCCAGCAGTTACGCGGGACAGGGATCTTGTTACTTC.

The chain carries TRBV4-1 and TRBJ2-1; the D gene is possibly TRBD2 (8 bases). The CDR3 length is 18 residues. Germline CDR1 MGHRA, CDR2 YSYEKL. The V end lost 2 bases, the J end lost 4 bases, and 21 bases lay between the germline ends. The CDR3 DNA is TGCGCCAGCAGCCAACAGGGGGGCACTAGCGGAGCATACAATGAGCAGTTCTTC. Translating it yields CASSQQGGTSGAYNEQFF.